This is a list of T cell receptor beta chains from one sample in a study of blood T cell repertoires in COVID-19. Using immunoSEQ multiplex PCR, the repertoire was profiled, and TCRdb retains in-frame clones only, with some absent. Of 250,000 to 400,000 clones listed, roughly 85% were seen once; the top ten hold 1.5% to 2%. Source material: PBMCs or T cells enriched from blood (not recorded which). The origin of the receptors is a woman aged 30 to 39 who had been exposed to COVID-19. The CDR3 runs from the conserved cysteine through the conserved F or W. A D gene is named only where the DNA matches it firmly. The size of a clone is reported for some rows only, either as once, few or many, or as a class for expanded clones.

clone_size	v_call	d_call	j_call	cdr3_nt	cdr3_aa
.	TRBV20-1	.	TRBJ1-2	TGCAGTGACTCGGGCTATGGCTACACCTTC	CSDSGYGYTF
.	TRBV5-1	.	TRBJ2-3	TGCGCCAGCAGCTTGGAGTCTAGGGGTTCAGATACGCAGTATTTT	CASSLESRGSDTQYF
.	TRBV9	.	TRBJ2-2	TGTGCCAGCAGCGTAGAGGACTTGCCAGGGGAGCTGTTTTTT	CASSVEDLPGELFF
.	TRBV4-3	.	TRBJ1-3	TGCGCCAGCAGCCAATCCGTCAGGGCCGATGGAAACACCATATATTTT	CASSQSVRADGNTIYF
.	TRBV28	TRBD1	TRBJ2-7	TGTGCCAGCAGTTCCGCGACAGGGGGTTCGAACGAGCAGTACTTC	CASSSATGGSNEQYF
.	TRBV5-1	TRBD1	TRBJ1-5	TGCGCCAGCAGCACAAGCCCAGGGGGCGGTCAGCCCCAGCATTTT	CASSTSPGGGQPQHF
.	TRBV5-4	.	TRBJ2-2	TGTGCCAGCAGCGTACGGACAGCGAACACCGGGGAGCTGTTTTTT	CASSVRTANTGELFF
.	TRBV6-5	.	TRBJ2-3	TGTGCCAGCAGTCCGACTAGTGTCGCAGATACGCAGTATTTT	CASSPTSVADTQYF
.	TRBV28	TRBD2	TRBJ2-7	TGTGCCAGCAGTAAGGGAGGAGCGGGGCACGAGCAGTACTTC	CASSKGGAGHEQYF
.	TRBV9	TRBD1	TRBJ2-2	TGTGCCAGCAGCCCCACAGACAGGGGAACCGGGGAGCTGTTTTTT	CASSPTDRGTGELFF
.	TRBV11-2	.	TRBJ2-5	TGTGCCAGCAGCTTAGAATCATCGGGGCAAGAGACCCAGTACTTC	CASSLESSGQETQYF
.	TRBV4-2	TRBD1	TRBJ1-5	TGTGCCAGCAGCCAAGATCCGACAGGGCAGCCCCAGCATTTT	CASSQDPTGQPQHF
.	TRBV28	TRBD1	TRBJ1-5	TGTGCCAGCAGTCCCCCCCAGGGGGCCTTCTCCCAGCCCCAGCATTTT	CASSPPQGAFSQPQHF
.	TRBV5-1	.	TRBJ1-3	TGCGCCAGCAGCCCCGGGGAGTTCTCTGGAAACACCATATATTTT	CASSPGEFSGNTIYF
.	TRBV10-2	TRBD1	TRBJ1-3	TGCGCCAGCAGTGGAGGGGGCCTATTTGGAAACACCATATATTTT	CASSGGGLFGNTIYF
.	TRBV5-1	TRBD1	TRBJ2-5	TGCGCCAGCAGCTCGGGGACAGCCCTGGGGGAGACCCAGTACTTC	CASSSGTALGETQYF
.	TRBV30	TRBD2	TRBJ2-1	TGTGCCTGGAGTCAGCAGATGAGGCGGGGGGGCCGAAATGAGCAGTTCTTC	CAWSQQMRRGGRNEQFF
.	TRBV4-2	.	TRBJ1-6	TGTGCCAGCAGCCAAGAGGGGCAGGCGAATTCACCCCTCCACTTT	CASSQEGQANSPLHF
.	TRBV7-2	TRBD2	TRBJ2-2	TGTGCCAGCAGCCGGAGAACTAGCGGGGGGGCCGGCGGGGAGCTGTTTTTT	CASSRRTSGGAGGELFF
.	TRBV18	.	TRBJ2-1	TGTGCCAGCTCACGACAGGAAAGCTCCTACAATGAGCAGTTCTTC	CASSRQESSYNEQFF
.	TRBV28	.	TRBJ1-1	TGTGCCAGCAGTTTATATCCAGGGCCGAACACTGAAGCTTTCTTT	CASSLYPGPNTEAFF
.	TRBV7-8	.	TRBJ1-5	TGTGCCAGCAGCGCACGAACAGGGAATAGCAATCAGCCCCAGCATTTT	CASSARTGNSNQPQHF
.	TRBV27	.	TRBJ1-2	TGTGCCAGCAGTTTGCGAGGGGGAGGGAACTATGGCTACACCTTC	CASSLRGGGNYGYTF
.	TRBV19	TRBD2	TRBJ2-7	TGTGCCAGTTCCCGGGGGGGAACCTACGAGCAGTACTTC	CASSRGGTYEQYF
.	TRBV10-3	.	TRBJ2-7	TGTGCCATCTCTAGGACTCCCTACGAGCAGTACTTC	CAISRTPYEQYF
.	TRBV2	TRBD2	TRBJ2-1	TGTGCCAGCAGTGGACTAGCGGGAGGGATCAATGAGCAGTTCTTC	CASSGLAGGINEQFF
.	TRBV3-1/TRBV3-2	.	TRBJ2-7	TGTGCCAGCAGCCAAATGGGGAGCTATATCTACGAGCAGTACTTC	CASSQMGSYIYEQYF
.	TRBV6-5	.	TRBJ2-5	TGTGCCAGCAGAGCAGGGCCGAAAGAGACCCAGTACTTC	CASRAGPKETQYF
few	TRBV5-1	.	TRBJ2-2	TGCGCCAGCAGCCTCGCGGGGAACACCGGGGAGCTGTTTTTT	CASSLAGNTGELFF
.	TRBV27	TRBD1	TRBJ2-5	TGTGCCAGCAGTTCCTCGGACAGGGGTGCGGAGACCCAGTACTTC	CASSSSDRGAETQYF
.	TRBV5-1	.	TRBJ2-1	TGCGCCAGCAGCCTAGATACGGGAACTAATAGTGAGCAGTTCTTC	CASSLDTGTNSEQFF
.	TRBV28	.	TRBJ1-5	TGTGCCAGCTTTAGACAGCCCAATCAGCCCCAGCATTTT	CASFRQPNQPQHF
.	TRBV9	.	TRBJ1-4	TGTGCCAGCAGCGTAACCGGGGGTACAGAAAAACTGTTTTTT	CASSVTGGTEKLFF
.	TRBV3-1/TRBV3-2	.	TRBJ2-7	TGTGCCAGCAGCCAAGATGACAGTTGGGATGCCCATGGTTATTTGAGCCACTACGAGCAGTACTTC	CASSQDDSWDAHGYLSHYEQYF
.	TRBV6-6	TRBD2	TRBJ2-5	TGTGCCAGCAGTTACCCCGGGAGGGTGGAGACCCAGTACTTC	CASSYPGRVETQYF
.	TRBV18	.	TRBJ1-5	TGTGCCAGCTCACCCCCCGGACAGCATCAGCCCCAGCATTTT	CASSPPGQHQPQHF
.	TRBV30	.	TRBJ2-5	TGTGCCTGGGGAGGGGGGTCGGGAGGTGGAGAGACCCAGTACTTC	CAWGGGSGGGETQYF
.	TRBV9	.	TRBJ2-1	TGTGCCAGCAGCGTAGCTCCTAGTGAGATCAATGAGCAGTTCTTC	CASSVAPSEINEQFF
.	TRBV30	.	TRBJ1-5	TGTGCCTGGAGTGTGGCAGGGGACCAGCCCCAGCATTTT	CAWSVAGDQPQHF
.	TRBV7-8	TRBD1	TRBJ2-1	TGTGCCAGCGTGTCGGGACAGGGGGCTGTCGATGAGCAGTTCTTC	CASVSGQGAVDEQFF
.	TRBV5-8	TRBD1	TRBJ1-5	TGTGCCAGCAGCTTGTACAGGGGTAACAATCAGCCCCAGCATTTT	CASSLYRGNNQPQHF
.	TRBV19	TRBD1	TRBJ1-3	TGTGCCAGCAGGAGAAGCCCACTACAGGGGGCCTTTGGAAACACCATATATTTT	CASRRSPLQGAFGNTIYF
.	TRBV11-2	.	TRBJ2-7	TGTGCCAGCAGCTTATCGTCAGGGGGGAACGAGCAGTACTTC	CASSLSSGGNEQYF
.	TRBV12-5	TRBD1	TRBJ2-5	TGTGCTAGTGGTTCATGGACAGGGCGGGAGACCCAGTACTTC	CASGSWTGRETQYF
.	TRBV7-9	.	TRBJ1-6	TGTGCCAGCAGCTCCCGGGATTCACCCCTCCACTTT	CASSSRDSPLHF
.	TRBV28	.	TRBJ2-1	TGTGCCAGCAGTTTACCCACAGGGCCCCCCTACAATGAGCAGTTCTTC	CASSLPTGPPYNEQFF
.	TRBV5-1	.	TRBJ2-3	TGCGCCAGCAGCTTGGGGCAGGGATCAGATACGCAGTATTTT	CASSLGQGSDTQYF
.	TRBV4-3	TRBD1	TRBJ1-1	TGCGCCAGCAGCCAAGTTAGGGCCAGGGGGCCCATTGCCACCCAAGCTTTCTTT	CASSQVRARGPIATQAFF
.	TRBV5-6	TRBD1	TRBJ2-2	TGTGCCAGCAGCCCAGTCAGGGGGCTTTCAGGGGAGCTGTTTTTT	CASSPVRGLSGELFF
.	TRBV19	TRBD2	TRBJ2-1	TGTGCCAGTAGTATAATCCCCCCCCTAGCGGGAGTGCGGCATGAGCAGTTCTTC	CASSIIPPLAGVRHEQFF
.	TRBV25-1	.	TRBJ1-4	TGTGCCAGCAGTCCTTCACGGGGAGAAAATGAAAAACTGTTTTTT	CASSPSRGENEKLFF
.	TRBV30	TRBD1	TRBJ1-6	TGTGCCCGGATGGAAGGGGGACAGGGGAATTCACCCCTCCACTTT	CARMEGGQGNSPLHF
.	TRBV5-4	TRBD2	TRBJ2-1	TGTGCCAGCAGTAGATTAGCGGGATTTGAGCAGTTCTTC	CASSRLAGFEQFF
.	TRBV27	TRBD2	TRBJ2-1	TGTGCCAGCAGTTTATCGTTTCCGGGGGGGCTTTTTATGGATAATGAGCAGTTCTTC	CASSLSFPGGLFMDNEQFF
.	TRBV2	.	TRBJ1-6	TGTGCCAGCAGCCATGAAACAGGGCCCTATAATTCACCCCTCCACTTT	CASSHETGPYNSPLHF